This T cell receptor beta chain was observed in a study of early T cells in non-severe SARS-CoV-2 infection (dated by TCRdb to about 2021). Some background on the complete study: TCR sequencing used bulk RNA from unsorted whole blood, so alpha and beta chains could not be paired.

The study was a case-control design nested within a healthcare worker cohort in London, UK, with weekly nasopharyngeal swab PCR tests and blood sampling. Healthcare workers were recruited during the week of the UK lockdown, between 23 and 31 March 2020, and followed weekly for up to roughly 16 weeks. For this clonotype: It has no known antigen specificity. Base qualities are not provided; no much larger clone lies one nucleotide away.

The method behind the library was 5' RACE. Sequencing was performed on a NextSeq 500. Unique molecular identifiers were attached to individual cDNA molecules in the TCR library protocol so that sequencing error and PCR bias could be corrected. Both TCR alpha and beta chains were sequenced, and tight co-correlation was observed between alpha and beta sequence abundances in each sample. For the original study's pipeline: Decombinator V4 was used to perform V gene, J gene and CDR3 annotation of TCR sequences. TCRs were defined as expanded if a significant change between any two time points was detected under a Poisson model with p below 0.0001. TCR abundances were normalised to the total number of TCRs sequenced in each sample and reported as counts per million. MAIT TCRs were defined by TRAV1-2 paired with TRAJ12, TRAJ20 or TRAJ33, and iNKT TCRs by TRAV10 paired with TRAJ18. VDJdb, accessed on 1 November 2021, was searched for TCRs annotated for CMV, EBV and SARS-CoV-2, and TCRs annotated for more than one antigen were excluded. The public reads were quality trimmed at Q25 with fastp and then assembled into clones with MiXCR by TCRdb, keeping productive beta chains. Under each unique CDR3 protein, matching rows form one entry showing the most common genes and DNA. In this record, the V and J calls reflect TCRdb's handling and not the investigators' own analysis. In all, the sample holds 70,000 or so distinct CDR3 sequences, and 10% of those were seen once. More than 7.5% of the sample is in the top ten clones.

Beyond this particular receptor, the publication reports: VDJdb matching was skewed toward anti-spike CD8 responses and likely underestimated virus-specific expansions, missing private and CD4 specificities.

The CDR3 sequence holds 14 residues, the cysteine and phenylalanine included. The entry retains the CDR3 DNA only, 42 bases that are in frame from base 1. Trimming costs V 5 bases and J 5 bases, and their ends lie 14 bases apart. Sequences SGHTA (CDR1) and FQGTGA (CDR2) are obtained from the germline V gene. The sequence came from an adult who was a healthcare worker with PCR-confirmed SARS-CoV-2 infection or an uninfected control (not recorded which). Sequencing used whole blood, obtained at baseline. The receptor chain draws on TRBV7-3 and TRBJ2-3; TRBD1 is perhaps the D gene, given 6 matching bases. CDR3 loop: CASSATGHLDTQYF. The DNA reads as follows: TGTGCCAGCAGCGCCACGGGACATTTAGATACGCAGTATTTT.